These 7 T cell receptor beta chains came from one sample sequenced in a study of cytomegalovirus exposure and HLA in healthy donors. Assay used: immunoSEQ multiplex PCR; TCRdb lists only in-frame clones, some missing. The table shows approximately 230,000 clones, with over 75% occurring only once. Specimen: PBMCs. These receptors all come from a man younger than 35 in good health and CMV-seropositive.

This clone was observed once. CDR3 loop: CASSLFPRNEKLFF. CDR3 DNA sequence: TGCGCCAGCAGCTTGTTTCCAAGAAACGAAAAACTGTTTTTT. The chain is built from TRBV5-1 and TRBJ1-4, with D uncertain. Germline V gene sequence: CDR1 SGHRS, CDR2 YFSETQ. Trimming left V 1 base short and J 8 bases short, with 12 bases between. This CDR3 comprises 14 residues. Supplemented by reference TRBV5-1 and TRBJ1-4, the full variable domain reads KAGVTQTPRYLIKTRGQQVTLSCSPISGHRSVSWYQQTPGQGLQFLFEYFSETQRNKGNFPGRFSGRQFSNSRSEMNVSTLELGDSALYLCASSLFPRNEKLFFGSGTQLSVL.

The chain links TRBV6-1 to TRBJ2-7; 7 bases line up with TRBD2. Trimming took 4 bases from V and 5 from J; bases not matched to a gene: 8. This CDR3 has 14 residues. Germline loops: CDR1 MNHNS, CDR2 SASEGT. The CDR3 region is CASSVEGRAHEQYF. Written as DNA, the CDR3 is TGTGCCAGCAGTGTAGAGGGGAGGGCCCACGAGCAGTACTTC.

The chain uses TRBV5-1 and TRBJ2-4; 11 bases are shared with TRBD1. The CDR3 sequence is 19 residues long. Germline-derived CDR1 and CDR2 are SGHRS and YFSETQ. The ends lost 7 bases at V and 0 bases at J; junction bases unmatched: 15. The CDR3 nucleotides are TGCGCCAGCCGCCCGGAGGGGACAGGGGGAGTTTTAGCCAAAAACATTCAGTACTTC. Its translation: CASRPEGTGGVLAKNIQYF.

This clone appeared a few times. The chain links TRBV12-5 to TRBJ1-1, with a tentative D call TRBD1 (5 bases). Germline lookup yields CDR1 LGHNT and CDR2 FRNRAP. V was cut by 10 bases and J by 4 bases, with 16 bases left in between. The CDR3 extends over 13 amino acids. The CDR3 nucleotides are TGTGCTACAGCCCTGGGGGAGACCACTGAAGCTTTCTTT. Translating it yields CATALGETTEAFF. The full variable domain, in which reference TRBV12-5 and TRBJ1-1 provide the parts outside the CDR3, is DARVTQTPRHKVTEMGQEVTMRCQPILGHNTVFWYRQTMMQGLELLAYFRNRAPLDDSGMPKDRFSAEMPDATLATLKIQPSEPRDSAVYFCATALGETTEAFFGQGTRLTVV.

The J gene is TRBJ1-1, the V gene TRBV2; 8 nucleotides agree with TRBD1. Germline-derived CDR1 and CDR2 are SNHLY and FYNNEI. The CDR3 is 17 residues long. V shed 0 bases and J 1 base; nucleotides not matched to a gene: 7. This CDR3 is CASSEATGESANTEAFF. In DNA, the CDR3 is TGTGCCAGCAGTGAAGCGACAGGGGAGTCTGCGAACACTGAAGCTTTCTTT.

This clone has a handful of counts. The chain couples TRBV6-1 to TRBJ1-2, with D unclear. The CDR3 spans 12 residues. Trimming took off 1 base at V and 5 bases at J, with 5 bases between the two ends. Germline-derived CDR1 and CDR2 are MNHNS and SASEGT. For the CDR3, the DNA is TGTGCCAGCAGTGAAGTCCAGTATGGCTACACCTTC. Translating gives CASSEVQYGYTF.

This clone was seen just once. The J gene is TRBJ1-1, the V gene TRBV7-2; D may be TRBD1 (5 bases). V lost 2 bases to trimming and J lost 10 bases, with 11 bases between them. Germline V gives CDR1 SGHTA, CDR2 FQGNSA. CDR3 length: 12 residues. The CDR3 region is CASSLQGEVAFF. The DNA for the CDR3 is TGTGCCAGCAGCTTACAGGGAGAGGTAGCTTTCTTT.